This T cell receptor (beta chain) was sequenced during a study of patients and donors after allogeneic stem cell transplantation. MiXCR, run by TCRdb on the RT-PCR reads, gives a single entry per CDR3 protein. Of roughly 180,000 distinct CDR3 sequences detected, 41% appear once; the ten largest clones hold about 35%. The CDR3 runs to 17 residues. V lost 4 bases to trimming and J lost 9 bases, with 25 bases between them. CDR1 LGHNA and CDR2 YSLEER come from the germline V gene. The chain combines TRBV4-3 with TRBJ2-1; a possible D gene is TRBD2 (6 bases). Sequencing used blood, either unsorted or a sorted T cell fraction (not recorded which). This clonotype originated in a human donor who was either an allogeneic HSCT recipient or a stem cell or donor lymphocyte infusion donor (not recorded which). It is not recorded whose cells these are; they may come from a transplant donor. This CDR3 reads CASSPNARGSFEGEQFF. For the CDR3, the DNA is TGCGCCAGCAGCCCCAACGCGCGGGGTAGCTTCGAGGGTGAGCAGTTCTTC.